This T cell receptor (beta chain) was recovered during a study of T cell repertoires in cytomegalovirus infection. This CDR3 comprises 15 residues. The trim removed 6 bases at V and 3 bases at J, leaving 9 bases unmatched. Germline CDR1 reads MNHEY; CDR2 reads SMNVEV (reference sequence). Via MiXCR, TCRdb re-called the reads, giving one row per CDR3 protein. In the table there are approximately 910,000 distinct CDR3 sequences, around 29% of which are singletons. Concerning this clonotype itself: What it binds is unknown.

The receptor was isolated from a human donor in good health (CMV status not recorded). Some clones in this sample may be carry-over from other donors' samples. This chain links TRBV27 with TRBJ2-7, with 9 positions matching TRBD1. The specimen was cultured CD8+ T cells from PBMCs, collected from culture after CMV antigen stimulation. CDR3 in DNA: TGTGCCAGCAGCATAGACAGGGGGTCCCTCTACGAGCAGTACGTC. As protein: CASSIDRGSLYEQYV.